This paragraph reports one T cell receptor (beta chain). This clonotype was recorded at least ten times. Its antigen is unknown. No base quality values were provided; no much bigger clone lies one nucleotide off. Expansion of CD8+CD57+ cells had been shown by flow cytometry in the patients chosen for sequencing. All patients had severe acquired aplastic anemia diagnosed by International Study of Aplastic Anemia and Agranulocytosis and Camitta criteria. No therapy had been received by the patients at the time of blood sampling. In the study, sorted CD4+ and CD8+ blood T cells from patients with severe aplastic anemia and from healthy subjects underwent deep sequencing of TCR repertoires. Patients were enrolled in the USA under clinicaltrials.gov protocols 00001620, 01623167, 00001397, 00071045, 00081523 and 00961064. Ficoll-Paque density gradient centrifugation was used to isolate peripheral blood mononuclear cells. Before DNA extraction, CD4+ and CD8+ T cells were sorted with FACS or magnetic beads.

The source of the sample is a study of CD8+CD57+ T cells in acquired aplastic anemia (dated by TCRdb to 2017 to 2018). In the study overall: On average, sorted CD4+ and CD8+ cells yielded 2.5 to 3.5 ug of extracted DNA, with a range of roughly 0.17 to 30 ug. CD8+CD57+ expansion was defined as frequency above the mean frequency observed in healthy subjects. Broader findings and caveats from the paper: Although twenty-nine CD8+ CDR3 sequences were shared by patients and controls, these sequences appeared highly expressed in patients and within the immunodominant clones of patients. CD8+ Simpson's diversity did not differ significantly between patients and healthy controls (P=0.060).

Genomic DNA was used as template for profiling of TCR beta VDJ combinations and CDR3 sequences. An Illumina HiSeq 2000 was the platform used for TCR repertoire sequencing. As for the original processing: TRBV/TRBJ rearrangement plots, CDR3 size and DJ length profiles, and Simpson's diversity index were used to assess repertoires. The most abundant DNA sequence in the deep sequencing data was defined as the immunodominant clone. CDR3 amino acid sequences were screened for sharing across subjects and compared with published repertoires and the VDJdb database. TCRdb reprocessing: public reads trimmed at Q25 with fastp, clones called with MiXCR, in-frame beta chains kept. Each CDR3 protein gets just one entry, which takes the most common genes and DNA from the rows behind it. The V and J calls here are based on TCRdb, not the publication. For this sample there are 400,000 to 600,000 distinct CDR3 sequences; over 25% appear just once. The top ten clonotypes cover approximately 0.82% of the sample.

The clonotype originates from a human donor with aplastic anemia. Sequencing used sorted CD4+, CD8+, or CD8+CD57+ T cells (not recorded which) from PBMCs.

CDR3 reads: CASSSLAVYSGANVLTF. The DNA sequence is TGTGCCAGCAGTTCGCTAGCGGTGTACTCTGGGGCCAACGTCCTGACTTTC. The chain joins TRBV11-1 to TRBJ2-6, and 7 bases in between align with TRBD2. As encoded in the germline V gene (reference sequence), CDR1 is SGHAT while CDR2 is FQDESV. V is cut back by 6 bases and J by 0 bases, with 8 bases in the junction unmatched. The CDR3 contains 17 residues, cysteine and phenylalanine counted. Only the CDR3 DNA stays, 51 bases, in frame from base 1.